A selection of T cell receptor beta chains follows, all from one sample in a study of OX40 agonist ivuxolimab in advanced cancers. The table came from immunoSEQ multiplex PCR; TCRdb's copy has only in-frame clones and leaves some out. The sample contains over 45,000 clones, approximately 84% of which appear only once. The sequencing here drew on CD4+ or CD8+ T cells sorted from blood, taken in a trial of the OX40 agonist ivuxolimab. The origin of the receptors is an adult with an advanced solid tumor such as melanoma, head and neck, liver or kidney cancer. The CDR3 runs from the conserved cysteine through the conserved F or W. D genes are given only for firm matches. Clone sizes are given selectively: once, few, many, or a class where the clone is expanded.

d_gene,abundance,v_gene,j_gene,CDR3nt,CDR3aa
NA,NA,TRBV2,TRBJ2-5,TGTGCCAGCAGCCTTGAAGAGACCCAGTACTTC,CASSLEETQYF
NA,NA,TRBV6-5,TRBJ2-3,TGTGCCAGCAGTTACCGCTCCGCTGAGGATACGCAGTATTTT,CASSYRSAEDTQYF
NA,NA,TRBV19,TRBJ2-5,TGTGCCAGTAGGGGGTTTGCCAGGGGAGGAGAGACCCAGTACTTC,CASRGFARGGETQYF
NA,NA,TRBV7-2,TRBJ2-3,TGTGCCAGCAGCTTAGTTGCTGGAACGGATACGCAGTATTTT,CASSLVAGTDTQYF
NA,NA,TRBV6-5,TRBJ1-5,TGTGCCAGCAGTTGGACAGCTAATCAGCCCCAGCATTTT,CASSWTANQPQHF
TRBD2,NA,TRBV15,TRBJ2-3,TGTGCCACCAGCAGAGAGAGTGGGTGGACTAGCGGGAGCTCAGATACGCAGTATTTT,CATSRESGWTSGSSDTQYF
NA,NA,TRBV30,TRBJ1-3,TGTGCCTGGAGAGCCCCGATCACGGCCCCTAGCTCTGGAAACACCATATATTTT,CAWRAPITAPSSGNTIYF
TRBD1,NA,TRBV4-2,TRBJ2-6,TGTGCCAGCAGCCAAGATAGGACAGGGCCCGGCTCTGGGGCCAACGTCCTGACTTTC,CASSQDRTGPGSGANVLTF
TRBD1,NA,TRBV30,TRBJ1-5,TGTGCCTGGAGTGTACCATGGACTCCAGGGGGTCAGGATGGCAATCAGCCCCAGCATTTT,CAWSVPWTPGGQDGNQPQHF
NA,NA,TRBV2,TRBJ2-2,TGTGCCAGCAGCTCGGACAGAGACACCGGGGAGCTGTTTTTT,CASSSDRDTGELFF
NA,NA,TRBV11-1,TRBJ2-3,TGTGCCAGCAGCTCCTCGACAGGAAAAGATACGCAGTATTTT,CASSSSTGKDTQYF
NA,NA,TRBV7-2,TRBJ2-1,TGTGCCAGCAGCTTATTAGTACCCCAGGGTGGGAATGAGCAGTTCTTC,CASSLLVPQGGNEQFF
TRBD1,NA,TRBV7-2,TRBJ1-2,TGTGCCAGCAGCCCAGGGGGCGGTGGCTACACCTTC,CASSPGGGGYTF
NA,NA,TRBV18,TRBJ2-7,TGTGCCAGCTCTCCTGTGGCGAGCGTGGGCTCCTACGAGCAGTACTTC,CASSPVASVGSYEQYF
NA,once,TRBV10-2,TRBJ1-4,TGCGCCAGCAGCGTGTGGGGAAGAGCAACTAATGAAAAACTGTTTTTT,CASSVWGRATNEKLFF
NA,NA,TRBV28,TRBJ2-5,TGTGCCAGCACCGGTAGGCCCCGCTTGGACCCAAGGGGGACCCAGTACTTC,CASTGRPRLDPRGTQYF
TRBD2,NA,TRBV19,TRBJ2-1,TGTGCCAGTAGTATACTAGCGGGAGGGCCCGGTGAGCAGTTCTTC,CASSILAGGPGEQFF
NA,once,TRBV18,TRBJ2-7,TGTGCCAGCTCTATACAGGCCTACGAGCAGTACTTC,CASSIQAYEQYF
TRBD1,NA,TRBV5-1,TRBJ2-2,TGCGCCAGCAGCTGGGGACAGGGGGCCGGGGAGCTGTTTTTT,CASSWGQGAGELFF
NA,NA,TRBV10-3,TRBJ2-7,TGTGCCATCAGTGAAGTAGGGAGCGACGAGCAGTACTTC,CAISEVGSDEQYF
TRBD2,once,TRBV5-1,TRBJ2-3,TGCGCCAGCAGCTTTAGCGGGAGGGACCCAGATACGCAGTATTTT,CASSFSGRDPDTQYF
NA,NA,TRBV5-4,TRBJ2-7,TGTGCCAGCAGCTTGTATCGGGGGCCCTACGAGCAGTACTTC,CASSLYRGPYEQYF
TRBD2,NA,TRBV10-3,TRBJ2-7,TGTGCCATCAATCGAGGGGCTAGCGGGTCGGGCGAGCAGTACTTC,CAINRGASGSGEQYF
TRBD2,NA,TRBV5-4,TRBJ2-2,TGTGCCAGCAGCTCGGCTGCTAGCGGGAACACCGGGGAGCTGTTTTTT,CASSSAASGNTGELFF
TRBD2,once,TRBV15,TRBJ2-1,TGTGCCACCAGCAGAGGGCTAGCGGGATTTTCCTACAATGAGCAGTTCTTC,CATSRGLAGFSYNEQFF
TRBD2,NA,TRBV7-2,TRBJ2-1,TGTGCCAGCAGCTTCCGGGGGGTGCGAGACAATGAGCAGTTCTTC,CASSFRGVRDNEQFF
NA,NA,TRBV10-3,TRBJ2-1,TGTGCCCGCAGCGAGGGGTTCAGCTCCTACAATGAGCAGTTCTTC,CARSEGFSSYNEQFF
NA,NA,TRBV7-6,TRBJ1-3,TGTGCCAGCAGCTCCCGACCCGCCGCGGGTTCTGGAAACACCATATATTTT,CASSSRPAAGSGNTIYF
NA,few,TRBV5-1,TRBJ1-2,TGCGCCAGCAGCTTACGCGCGACCCGGACAAGTTCTAACTATGGCTACACCTTC,CASSLRATRTSSNYGYTF
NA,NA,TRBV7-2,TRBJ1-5,TGTGCCAGCAGCTCCGACAGGAACTGGCCCCAGCATTTT,CASSSDRNWPQHF
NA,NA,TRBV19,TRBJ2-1,TGTGCCAGTAGTACGACAGGAGGGGGCAATGAGCAGTTCTTC,CASSTTGGGNEQFF
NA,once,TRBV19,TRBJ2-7,TGTGCCAGTAGTAATTGGGTCGACGGGACAACCTACGAGCAGTACTTC,CASSNWVDGTTYEQYF
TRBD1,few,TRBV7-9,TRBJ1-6,TGTGCCAGCAGCTTCGACAGGGGCATGAATTCACCCCTCCACTTT,CASSFDRGMNSPLHF
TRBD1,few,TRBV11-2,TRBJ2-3,TGTGCCAGCAGCCTAATCCCGGCCCCGAGGGGGCGCACAGATACGCAGTATTTT,CASSLIPAPRGRTDTQYF
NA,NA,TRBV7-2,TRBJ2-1,TGTGCCAGTACCCGCTTCAGAGGAGGAGAGCAGTTCTTC,CASTRFRGGEQFF
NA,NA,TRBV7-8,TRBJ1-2,TGTGCCAGCAGCTTGGTGGCGGAAACTAACTATGGCTACACCTTC,CASSLVAETNYGYTF
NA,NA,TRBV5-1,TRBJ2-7,TGCGCCAGCAGCGCGAAGGGCGGCGAGCAGTACTTC,CASSAKGGEQYF
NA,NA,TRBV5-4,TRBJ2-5,TGTGCCAGCAGCTTGGCCATAGCAGAGACCCAGTACTTC,CASSLAIAETQYF
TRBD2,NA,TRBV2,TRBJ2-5,TGTGCCAGCCTGGGGGGGGGACTGGAGACCCAGTACTTC,CASLGGGLETQYF
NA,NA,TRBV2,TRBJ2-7,TGTGCCAGCACGTGGAACTCCTACGAGCAGTACTTC,CASTWNSYEQYF
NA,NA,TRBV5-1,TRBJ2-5,TGCGCCAGCAGCCGGATCCCTCAAGAGACCCAGTACTTC,CASSRIPQETQYF
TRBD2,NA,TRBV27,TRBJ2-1,TGTGCCAGCAGCAACGCCGGACTAGCGGCGAATGAGCAGTTCTTC,CASSNAGLAANEQFF
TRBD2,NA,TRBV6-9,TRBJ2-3,TGTGCCAGCAGTTACCCAAGCGGGAGAACAGATACGCAGTATTTT,CASSYPSGRTDTQYF
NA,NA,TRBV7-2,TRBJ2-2,TGTGCCAGCAGTACCGGGACACTGGACACCGGGGAGCTGTTTTTT,CASSTGTLDTGELFF
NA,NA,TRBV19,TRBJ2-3,TGTGCCAGTAGTATGAAGGGACAAAGCACAGATACGCAGTATTTT,CASSMKGQSTDTQYF